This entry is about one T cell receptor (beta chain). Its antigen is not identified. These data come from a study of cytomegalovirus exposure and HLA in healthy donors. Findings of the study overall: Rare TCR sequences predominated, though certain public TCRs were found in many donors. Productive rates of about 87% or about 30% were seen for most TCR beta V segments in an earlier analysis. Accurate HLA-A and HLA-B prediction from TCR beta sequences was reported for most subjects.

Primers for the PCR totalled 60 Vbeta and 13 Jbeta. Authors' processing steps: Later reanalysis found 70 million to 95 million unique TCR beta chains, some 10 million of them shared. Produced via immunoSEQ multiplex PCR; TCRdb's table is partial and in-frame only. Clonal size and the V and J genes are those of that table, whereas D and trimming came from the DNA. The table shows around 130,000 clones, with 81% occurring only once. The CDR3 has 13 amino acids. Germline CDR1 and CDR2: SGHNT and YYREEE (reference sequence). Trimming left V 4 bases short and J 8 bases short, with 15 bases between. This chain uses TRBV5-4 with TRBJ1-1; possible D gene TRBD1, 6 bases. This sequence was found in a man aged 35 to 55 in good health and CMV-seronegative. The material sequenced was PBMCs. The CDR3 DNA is TGTGCCAGCAGCCCGACGGACAGCCCAGAAGCTTTCTTT. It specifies CASSPTDSPEAFF.